One sample yielded the 17 T cell receptor beta chains listed below, sequenced in a study of cytomegalovirus exposure and HLA in healthy donors. Both 60 Vbeta primers and 13 Jbeta primers went into the PCR. Only in-frame clones appear in the TCRdb table, and some are missing; sequencing was by immunoSEQ multiplex PCR. The data contain some 190,000 clones, about 80% of them seen just once; the ten biggest clones take up 1.1%. The material sequenced was PBMCs. All receptors derive from a woman between 40 and 55 years old in good health and CMV-seronegative.

V usage is TRBV29-1 and J usage is TRBJ1-4, with D uncertain. Germline CDR1 SQVTM, CDR2 ANQGSEA. The CDR3 spans 15 residues. Trimming shortened V by 6 bases and J by 0 bases, and 14 bases separated the two germline ends. The CDR3 region has the DNA TGCAGCGTCACGAGACAAGATTCAACTAATGAAAAACTGTTTTTT. This translates into CSVTRQDSTNEKLFF.

The V call is TRBV2, the J call TRBJ1-5; 8 nucleotides agree with TRBD1. This CDR3 contains 16 residues. J was trimmed by 3 bases and V by 6 bases; bases with no gene match: 10. Germline V CDR1 and CDR2: SNHLY, FYNNEI. This CDR3 reads CASSGPGTGDNQPQHF. The CDR3 DNA reads as TGTGCCAGCAGCGGTCCGGGGACAGGCGACAATCAGCCCCAGCATTTT.

This chain links TRBV6-1 with TRBJ1-2; D gene ambiguous. Germline-derived CDR1 and CDR2 are MNHNS and SASEGT. V was clipped by 4 bases and J by 2 bases, with 14 bases between them. The length of the CDR3 is 15 residues. The CDR3: CASSGGYSTNYGYTF. The DNA for the CDR3 is TGTGCCAGCAGTGGAGGGTACAGCACGAACTATGGCTACACCTTC.

The V and J genes are TRBV7-3 and TRBJ2-3, with TRBD2 matching 12 bases. Germline V CDR1 and CDR2: SGHTA, FQGTGA. V dropped 8 bases and J dropped 7; count of bases not matched to a gene: 7. The CDR3 loop spans 14 amino acids. The CDR3 DNA reads TGTGCCAGCGGTACTAGCGGGAGGTCGAATACGCAGTATTTT. Translating gives CASGTSGRSNTQYF.

This clone showed up just a few times. The rearrangement links TRBV19 to TRBJ2-1; no clear D. The V end lost 1 base, the J end lost 8 bases, and 9 bases lay between the germline ends. The germline V gene has CDR1 LNHDA and CDR2 SQIVND (reference sequence). The CDR3 extends over 13 amino acids. CDR3 residues: CASSIVFVHEQFF. The CDR3 coding sequence is TGTGCCAGTAGTATAGTTTTCGTCCATGAGCAGTTCTTC.

This sequence joins TRBV5-1 and TRBJ2-5; D perhaps matches TRBD2 (5 bases). This CDR3 has 13 amino acids. Germline V lookup: CDR1 SGHRS, CDR2 YFSETQ. V was clipped by 5 bases and J by 2 bases, with 10 bases between them. The CDR3 DNA follows: TGCGCCAGCAGGCGAGCGGAACAAGAGACCCAGTACTTC. Its protein is CASRRAEQETQYF. Using reference TRBV5-1 and TRBJ2-5 for the parts outside the CDR3, the full variable domain is KAGVTQTPRYLIKTRGQQVTLSCSPISGHRSVSWYQQTPGQGLQFLFEYFSETQRNKGNFPGRFSGRQFSNSRSEMNVSTLELGDSALYLCASRRAEQETQYFGPGTRLLVL.

This rearrangement joins TRBV11-3 to TRBJ2-2, with 9 bases fitting TRBD1. From germline, CDR1 is SGHNT and CDR2 YENEEA. Trimming took 6 bases from V and 5 from J; bases not matched to a gene: 4. This CDR3 is built from 14 residues. CDR3 sequence (DNA): TGTGCCAGCAGAACCGGGACAGGGACCGGGGAGCTGTTTTTT. It codes for CASRTGTGTGELFF.

The rearrangement links TRBV27 to TRBJ2-1; TRBD2 agrees at 8 bases. The CDR3 runs 19 residues. Germline CDR1 is MNHEY and CDR2 is SMNVEV (reference sequence). V lost 2 bases, J lost 0 bases, and 12 bases stayed unmatched. The CDR3 spells CASSLGYTGLALSYNEQFF. The CDR3 DNA reads TGTGCCAGCAGTTTAGGATATACTGGACTAGCTCTCTCCTACAATGAGCAGTTCTTC.

This clone was seen more than once but under ten times. Different DNA sequences within this sample yield the same CDR3. The genes are TRBV7-2 and TRBJ1-1; D is ambiguous. Trimming took 5 bases from V and 1 from J, leaving 8 bases between them. This CDR3 is 13 amino acids long. Germline values: CDR1 SGHTA, CDR2 FQGNSA. The CDR3 loop reads CASSLRGNTEAFF. The CDR3 DNA is TGTGCCAGCAGCCTGAGAGGGAACACTGAAGCTTTCTTT.

V and J are TRBV9 and TRBJ2-1, with unresolved D. The CDR3 runs to 14 residues. Germline CDR1 is SGDLS and CDR2 is YYNGEE. V was clipped by 1 base and J by 5 bases, with 10 bases between them. The CDR3 sequence is CASSVMVHDNEQFF. CDR3 DNA sequence: TGTGCCAGCAGCGTAATGGTACATGACAATGAGCAGTTCTTC.

The chain links TRBV5-1 to TRBJ2-5; 10 bases line up with TRBD2. CDR3 length: 17 amino acids. V was clipped by 4 bases and J by 1 base; unmatched bases: 10. The V gene's germline CDR1 is SGHRS and CDR2 YFSETQ. Here the CDR3 DNA reads TGCGCCAGCAGCAAAGGACTAGCGGAGGGCCTCCAAGAGACCCAGTACTTC. It yields the protein CASSKGLAEGLQETQYF. The full variable domain, completed using reference TRBV5-1 and TRBJ2-5, is KAGVTQTPRYLIKTRGQQVTLSCSPISGHRSVSWYQQTPGQGLQFLFEYFSETQRNKGNFPGRFSGRQFSNSRSEMNVSTLELGDSALYLCASSKGLAEGLQETQYFGPGTRLLVL.

The chain carries TRBV19 and TRBJ2-7, with 7 bases aligning to TRBD1. The CDR3 sequence is 13 residues long. V dropped 5 bases and J dropped 5; count of bases not matched to a gene: 6. CDR1 and CDR2 (germline): LNHDA, SQIVND (reference sequence). The CDR3 region is CASSLRQGDEQYF. The CDR3 DNA follows: TGTGCCAGTAGTCTCCGACAGGGCGACGAGCAGTACTTC.

The chain recombines TRBV4-2 with TRBJ1-4; tentative D call: TRBD1 (6 bases). Germline V CDR1 and CDR2: LGHNA, YNFKEQ. The length of the CDR3 is 16 residues. V was shortened by 1 base and J by 1 base, with 10 bases between the two germline ends. The CDR3 nucleotides are TGTGCCAGCAGCCAAGGCCCACAGGGAACTAATGAAAAACTGTTTTTT. Encoded protein: CASSQGPQGTNEKLFF.

On this clone: The junction does not match germline at one end; this may be a read error. This CDR3 is CTSSIAGTPETQYF. The DNA of the CDR3 is TGTACCAGTAGTATAGCGGGAACCCCTGAGACCCAGTACTTC. The rearrangement joins TRBV19 to TRBJ2-5; TRBD2 agrees at 8 bases. The CDR3 is 14 amino acids. Germline assignment: CDR1 LNHDA and CDR2 SQIVND (reference sequence).

The chain employs TRBV7-8 and TRBJ2-1; 12 bases map to TRBD2. Germline V gives CDR1 SGHVS, CDR2 FQNEAQ. Trimming at V came to 4 bases and at J to 8 bases, leaving 9 bases not matched to a gene. This CDR3 is built from 16 residues. Here the CDR3 reads CASSSRRLAGADEQFF. In DNA form, the CDR3 reads TGTGCCAGCAGCTCCCGAAGACTAGCGGGAGCTGATGAGCAGTTCTTC.

The chain is built from TRBV6-4 and TRBJ2-1; 11 bases align to TRBD2. CDR1 is MRHNA, CDR2 SNTAGT, per germline. This CDR3 has 17 amino acids. The ends lost 2 bases at V and 3 bases at J; junction bases unmatched: 6. This CDR3 reads CASSDESSGRYYNEQFF. The CDR3 DNA follows: TGTGCCAGCAGTGACGAATCTAGCGGGAGGTACTACAATGAGCAGTTCTTC.

V is TRBV25-1 and J is TRBJ1-2; TRBD1 matches at 10 bases. Unmatched junction bases numbered 2, after V lost 0 bases and J lost 7 bases. This CDR3 comprises 14 residues. CDR1 and CDR2 (germline): MGHDK, SYGVNS. In nucleotides, the CDR3 is TGTGCCAGCAGTGAATACAGGACAGGGGGTGGCTACACCTTC. Amino acid sequence: CASSEYRTGGGYTF.